These 21 T cell receptor beta chains share one sample of origin, sequenced in a study of molecular identifiers for immune sequencing clone quantification (dated by TCRdb to the late 2010s). The library was prepared using PCR. The instrument given in TCRdb is Illumina HiSeq 4000. TCRdb reanalyzed the raw reads on its own, using fastp at Q25 for trimming and MiXCR for clone calling, and kept in-frame beta chains. For every CDR3 protein sequence, its rows merge into one entry that carries the most common genes and DNA. This sample gives a few hundred thousand distinct CDR3 sequences in total; roughly a fifth of them show up just once. The top ten clonotypes cover 0.65% to 0.95% of the sample. Sequencing was done on a sample of naive CD8+ T cells from blood, with Jurkat cell RNA spiked in. The sample's cell subset or site label is to be understood as: FACS-sorted CD8+CD4-CCR7+CD45RA+ naive T cells. The receptor set was obtained from a human donor in good health. Some libraries in this study had Jurkat cell RNA spiked in.

The table lists this clonotype with many counts. The junction departs from germline at one end; a sequencing error may be responsible. CDR3 sequence (DNA): TGTGCCAGCAGCCGGACCGGGGAACTGTTTTTT. Protein product: CASSRTGELFF. The rearrangement links TRBV7-9 to TRBJ2-2, with D perhaps TRBD2 (5 bases). The CDR3 loop spans 11 amino acids. Looked up from germline, CDR1 is SEHNR and CDR2 is FQNEAQ (reference sequence). The full variable domain, rest sourced from reference TRBV7-9 and TRBJ2-2, is DTGVSQNPRHKITKRGQNVTFRCDPISEHNRLYWYRQTLGQGPEFLTYFQNEAQLEKSRLLSDRFSAERPKGSFSTLEIQRTEQGDSAMYLCASSRTGELFFGEGSRLTVL.

The genes are TRBV5-1 and TRBJ2-4, with D perhaps TRBD2 (6 bases). V lost 3 bases and J lost 9, with 13 bases in between. This CDR3 has 13 amino acids. CDR1 SGHRS and CDR2 YFSETQ come from the germline V gene. The CDR3 DNA is TGCGCCAGCAGCTCCGACGGGGGAGGCATTCAGTACTTC. Protein product: CASSSDGGGIQYF. Variable domain in full (rest from reference TRBV5-1 and TRBJ2-4): KAGVTQTPRYLIKTRGQQVTLSCSPISGHRSVSWYQQTPGQGLQFLFEYFSETQRNKGNFPGRFSGRQFSNSRSEMNVSTLELGDSALYLCASSSDGGGIQYFGAGTRLSVL.

This clonotype was counted at least ten times. This chain joins TRBV28 and TRBJ2-5; no reliable D call. Germline loops: CDR1 MDHEN, CDR2 SYDVKM. V shed 6 bases and J shed 1 base, with 9 bases lying between them. The CDR3 sequence is 13 residues long. In DNA form, the CDR3 reads TGTGCCAGCAGCCCCTTCCGCCAAGAGACCCAGTACTTC. This gives the protein CASSPFRQETQYF.

The rearrangement joins TRBV7-2 to TRBJ2-5; D unresolved. CDR3 length: 15 amino acids. V gave up 4 bases and J gave up 4 bases, with 16 bases separating them. The germline CDR1 and CDR2 sequences are SGHTA and FQGNSA. CDR3 region: CASSSLGAARETQYF. The CDR3 DNA follows: TGTGCCAGCAGCTCGCTCGGAGCAGCGCGAGAGACCCAGTACTTC.

This clonotype has only a few counts. The chain has TRBV19 and TRBJ2-7, with 10 nucleotides matching TRBD1. Looked up from germline, CDR1 is LNHDA and CDR2 is SQIVND (reference sequence). Trimming removed 4 bases from V and 4 bases from J; junction bases left unmatched: 7. CDR3 length equals 15 residues. The CDR3 region has the DNA TGTGCCAGTAGTACAACGACAGGGGGCTGGTACGAGCAGTACTTC. This sequence encodes CASSTTTGGWYEQYF.

This clonotype has at least ten counts. The rearrangement links TRBV2 to TRBJ1-2, with TRBD1 matching 9 bases. V lost 5 bases to trimming and J lost 5 bases; unmatched junction nucleotides: 6. CDR1 is SNHLY and CDR2 is FYNNEI in the germline V gene. This CDR3 is 14 amino acids long. CDR3 residues: CASSSGTGRYGYTF. CDR3 bases: TGTGCCAGCAGTTCCGGGACAGGGAGATATGGCTACACCTTC.

This clonotype was counted only a few times. The chain is built from TRBV20-1 and TRBJ2-3; 8 bases fit TRBD1. Germline CDR1 DFQATT, CDR2 SNEGSKA (reference sequence). J lost 4 bases, V lost 1 base, and 10 bases had no gene match. The CDR3 consists of 16 residues. The CDR3 region has the DNA TGCAGTGCTAGAGTCCCAACAGGGGGGCTCGCAGATACGCAGTATTTT. Translating it yields CSARVPTGGLADTQYF.

This clonotype was found many times. This rearrangement joins TRBV27 to TRBJ1-1; 10 nucleotides agree with TRBD1. Germline lookup yields CDR1 MNHEY and CDR2 SMNVEV (reference sequence). V lost 10 bases, J lost 3 bases, and 5 bases stayed unmatched. The CDR3 loop spans 13 amino acids. This chain's CDR3 is CATGTGEYTEAFF. Written as DNA, the CDR3 is TGTGCCACCGGGACAGGGGAGTACACTGAAGCTTTCTTT.

This clonotype occurred many times. The V call is TRBV7-9, the J call TRBJ2-3, with TRBD2 matching over 9 bases. The trim removed 4 bases at V and 4 bases at J, leaving 3 bases unmatched. The CDR3 loop spans 14 amino acids. The germline gives CDR1 SEHNR, CDR2 FQNEAQ (reference sequence). The CDR3 DNA follows: TGTGCCAGCAGCTCAGGACTAGCGCCAGATACGCAGTATTTT. Amino acids: CASSSGLAPDTQYF. Complete variable domain (other parts from reference TRBV7-9 and TRBJ2-3): DTGVSQNPRHKITKRGQNVTFRCDPISEHNRLYWYRQTLGQGPEFLTYFQNEAQLEKSRLLSDRFSAERPKGSFSTLEIQRTEQGDSAMYLCASSSGLAPDTQYFGPGTRLTVL.

This clonotype was found a few times. This sequence joins TRBV12-3 or TRBV12-4 and TRBJ2-4, with 8 bases matching TRBD1. This CDR3 contains 14 residues. V lost 6 bases to trimming and J lost 8 bases; unmatched junction nucleotides: 9. Written as DNA, the CDR3 is TGTGCCAGCAGACAGGGGGTTACCAGGGACATTCAGTACTTC. The encoded protein is CASRQGVTRDIQYF.

The J gene is TRBJ2-2, the V gene TRBV11-3, with a weak D call TRBD2 (5 bases). Trimming removed 6 bases at V and 4 bases at J, with 21 bases between. CDR3 size: 17 residues. Germline CDR1 and CDR2: SGHNT and YENEEA. CDR3 protein: CASSPSGSSYTTGELFF. The CDR3 DNA reads as TGTGCCAGCAGTCCCAGCGGTAGTTCCTACACCACCGGGGAGCTGTTTTTT.

Notes on this clonotype: This could be a read error, since a much larger clone is one nucleotide away. The CDR3 nucleotides are TGTGCCACCAGTGATTTGGTAGAGGCCCAGTACTTC. This sequence encodes CATSDLVEAQYF. V gene TRBV24-1 combines with J gene TRBJ2-5, with D unresolved. CDR1 and CDR2 (germline): KGHDR, SFDVKD. The CDR3 extends over 12 amino acids.

V and J are TRBV5-1 and TRBJ1-4; no definite D call. The CDR3 has 14 residues. Between the trimmed V and J ends, which lost 0 bases and 8 bases, there was a span of 11 bases. Germline V CDR1 and CDR2: SGHRS, YFSETQ. CDR3: CASSLARTVEKLFF. The CDR3 DNA sequence: TGCGCCAGCAGCTTGGCCCGAACGGTCGAAAAACTGTTTTTT.

This clonotype was picked up a small number of times. This rearrangement joins TRBV4-1 to TRBJ1-5, with 7 bases matching TRBD1. Germline CDR1 MGHRA, CDR2 YSYEKL. This CDR3 spans 16 amino acids. Germline trimming cut 3 bases from V and 3 bases from J; bases unmatched to any gene: 8. The CDR3 region is CASSHDDRAANQPQHF. Here the CDR3 DNA reads TGCGCCAGCAGCCATGATGACAGGGCTGCCAATCAGCCCCAGCATTTT.

This clonotype was counted many times. The gene calls are TRBV30 and TRBJ2-7; D possibly corresponds to TRBD2 (6 bases). The germline V gene encodes CDR1 GTSNPN and CDR2 SVGIG (reference sequence). This CDR3 contains 14 residues. Trimming removed 0 bases from V and 5 bases from J, with 14 bases in between. CDR3 nucleotide sequence: TGTGCCTGGAGTGTCGGCGGGAAAGGGGACGAGCAGTACTTC. Translation: CAWSVGGKGDEQYF.

In this sample, this clonotype turned up many times. The chain combines TRBV30 with TRBJ2-3; TRBD1 is a possible D gene (5 bases). The V and J ends lost 3 bases and 2 bases respectively, with 9 bases between them. Germline V gives CDR1 GTSNPN, CDR2 SVGIG (reference sequence). The CDR3 length is 13 residues. The CDR3 spells CAWSWGVTDTQYF. The CDR3 coding sequence is TGTGCCTGGAGCTGGGGCGTCACAGATACGCAGTATTTT.

The rearrangement uses TRBV18 and TRBJ1-2; the D gene is possibly TRBD1 (5 bases). V was shortened by 5 bases and J by 5 bases, with 18 bases between the two germline ends. Looked up from germline, CDR1 is KGHSH and CDR2 is LQKENI. CDR3 length equals 15 residues. CDR3 in amino acids: CASSTPDRDFYGYTF. The CDR3 coding sequence is TGTGCCAGCTCAACCCCCGACAGAGATTTTTATGGCTACACCTTC.

This clonotype was seen many times. The V gene is TRBV28, the J gene TRBJ1-3, with D unresolved. The germline gives CDR1 MDHEN, CDR2 SYDVKM. Deletions cut 2 bases from V and 6 bases from J, with 17 bases between. The CDR3 runs to 16 residues. The CDR3 coding sequence is TGTGCCAGCAGTTTAGATCGGTCCCTCCTGTTAAACACCATATATTTT. Protein sequence: CASSLDRSLLLNTIYF.

This clonotype was detected a few times. J is TRBJ2-7 and V is TRBV4-1, with D unresolved. CDR3 length equals 14 residues. V lost 1 base to trimming and J lost 2 bases, with 9 bases between them. The germline gives CDR1 MGHRA, CDR2 YSYEKL. As DNA, the CDR3 is TGCGCCAGCAGCCAAGCTGACCATACCTACGAGCAGTACTTC. Translation: CASSQADHTYEQYF.

This clonotype was recorded at least ten times. The gene calls are TRBV7-9 and TRBJ2-3; 8 bases fit TRBD2. The CDR3 runs to 14 residues. Germline CDR1 SEHNR, CDR2 FQNEAQ (reference sequence). V dropped 5 bases and J dropped 4; count of bases not matched to a gene: 5. Here the CDR3 DNA reads TGTGCCAGCAGCCTCCCGGGACTAGCAGATACGCAGTATTTT. Translated, it gives CASSLPGLADTQYF.

The gene calls are TRBV27 and TRBJ2-7, with D possibly being TRBD2 (6 bases). Trimming removed 6 bases from V and 0 bases from J, with 12 bases in between. The CDR3 covers 14 residues. CDR1 is MNHEY, CDR2 SMNVEV, per germline (reference sequence). The CDR3 sequence is CASSAGMNSYEQYF. CDR3 sequence (DNA): TGTGCCAGCAGCGCGGGGATGAACTCCTACGAGCAGTACTTC.